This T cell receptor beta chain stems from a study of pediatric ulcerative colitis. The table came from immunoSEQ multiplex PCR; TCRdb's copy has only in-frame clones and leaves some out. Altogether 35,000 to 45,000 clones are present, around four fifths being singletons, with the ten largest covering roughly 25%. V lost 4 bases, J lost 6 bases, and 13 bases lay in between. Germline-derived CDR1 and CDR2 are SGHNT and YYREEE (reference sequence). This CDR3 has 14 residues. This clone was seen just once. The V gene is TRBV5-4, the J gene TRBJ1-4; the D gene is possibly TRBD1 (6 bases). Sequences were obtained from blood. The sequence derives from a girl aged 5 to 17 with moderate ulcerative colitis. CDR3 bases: TGTGCCAGCAGCCGATCACAGGGCGATGAAAAACTGTTTTTT. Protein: CASSRSQGDEKLFF.